This T cell receptor (beta chain) was recovered during a study of regulatory T cells in long-lasting Graves disease. Overall study results and limits: Patients with persistent Graves' had lower TCR diversity than newly diagnosed patients. TRBV28, TRBJ1-2 and TRBJ2-5 were segments that persistent disease favored.

As regards this clonotype: What it binds is unknown.

TCR beta libraries were built with iRepertoire HTBI primers and Arm-PCR of CDR3 regions. TCRdb passed the multiplex PCR reads through MiXCR, listing each CDR3 protein once. The sample has some 220,000 distinct CDR3 sequences, roughly 19% seen once. Time point given: newly diagnosed GD, antithyroid drugs for less than 3 months. PBMCs were the source of the RNA used for TCR sequencing. The CDR3 covers 17 residues. V lost 5 bases and J lost 8, with 25 bases in between. The germline V gene encodes CDR1 SGHTA and CDR2 FQGNSA. This same sample was also part of a study on T cells in Graves' hyperthyroidism and ophthalmopathy.

The sequencing used peripheral blood mononuclear cells (PBMCs), collected at new diagnosis, from a patient treated with antithyroid drugs. The source is a woman aged 30 to 39 with Graves disease. The V gene is TRBV7-2, the J gene TRBJ2-1; possibly TRBD2 for D (6 bases). In nucleotides, the CDR3 is TGTGCCAGCAGCCCCCTTCTCAACACGCCATCGGGGGATGAGCAGTTCTTC. It specifies CASSPLLNTPSGDEQFF.